This T cell receptor beta chain was sequenced in a study of T cells expressing NK-cell markers. Looking at the study overall: Sequencing of TCR beta repertoires drew on sorted CD3+CD56+NKG2C+, CD3+CD56+NKG2C- and CD3+CD56-NKG2C+ T cells. Seven of the eight sequenced donors were classified as HCMV-seropositive, and one was classified as seronegative. Study findings and constraints: In more than 5 donors, dominant CD3+CD56+NKG2C+ clonotypes ranked among the top 10 CD8+ clonotypes. There remained a lack of clarity about HCMV specificity of expanded NKG2C+ T cell clones.

This CDR3 contains 13 residues. Germline CDR1 is KGHDR and CDR2 is SFDVKD. Reanalyzing the 5' RACE reads, TCRdb keeps one entry per CDR3 protein, without DNA. The listing records more than 250,000 distinct CDR3 sequences. With respect to this clonotype: Its antigen is currently unknown.

This TCR derives from a man between 18 and 29 years old in good health. V gene TRBV24-1 combines with J gene TRBJ1-5; TCRdb reports TRBD1, a call that lacks DNA to check it against. Sequenced: blood T cells: a sorted CD56 or NKG2C T cell subset, CD4+ or CD8+ T cells, or bulk PBMC T cells (not recorded which). CDR3 amino acids: CATSPPGDQPQHF.